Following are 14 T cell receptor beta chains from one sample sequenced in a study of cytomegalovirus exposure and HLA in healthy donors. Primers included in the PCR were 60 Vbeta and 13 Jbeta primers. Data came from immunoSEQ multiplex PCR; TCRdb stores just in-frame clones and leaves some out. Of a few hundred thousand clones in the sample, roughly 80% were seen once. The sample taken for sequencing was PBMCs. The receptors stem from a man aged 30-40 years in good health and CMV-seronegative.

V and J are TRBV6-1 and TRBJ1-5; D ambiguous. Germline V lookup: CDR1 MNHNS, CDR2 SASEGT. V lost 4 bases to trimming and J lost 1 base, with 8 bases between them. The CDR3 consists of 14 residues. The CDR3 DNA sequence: TGTGCCAGCAGTGGACAAGGAAGCAATCAGCCCCAGCATTTT. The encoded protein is CASSGQGSNQPQHF.

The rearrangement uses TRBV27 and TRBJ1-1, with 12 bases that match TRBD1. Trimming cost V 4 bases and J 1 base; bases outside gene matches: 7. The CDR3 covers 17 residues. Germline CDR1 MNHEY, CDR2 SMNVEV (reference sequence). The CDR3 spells CASSSLGQGAQNTEAFF. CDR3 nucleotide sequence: TGTGCCAGCAGTTCCTTGGGACAGGGGGCCCAGAACACTGAAGCTTTCTTT.

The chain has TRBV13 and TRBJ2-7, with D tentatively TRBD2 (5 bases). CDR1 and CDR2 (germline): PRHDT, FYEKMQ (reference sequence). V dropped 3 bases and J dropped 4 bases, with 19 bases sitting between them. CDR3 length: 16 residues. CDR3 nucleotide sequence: TGTGCCAGCAGCTTGGGTGCCCGGGGTCGAGGGTACGAGCAGTACTTC. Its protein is CASSLGARGRGYEQYF. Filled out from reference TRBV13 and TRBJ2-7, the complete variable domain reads AAGVIQSPRHLIKEKRETATLKCYPIPRHDTVYWYQQGPGQDPQFLISFYEKMQSDKGSIPDRFSAQQFSDYHSELNMSSLELGDSALYFCASSLGARGRGYEQYFGPGTRLTVT.

The CDR3 here is CASSWGLAGAYEQYF. The CDR3 DNA reads as TGTGCCAGCAGCTGGGGACTAGCGGGAGCCTACGAGCAGTACTTC. The rearrangement uses TRBV5-4 and TRBJ2-7; 14 bases are a match to TRBD2. CDR1 SGHNT and CDR2 YYREEE come from the germline V gene (reference sequence). J lost 2 bases, V lost 3 bases, and 1 base had no gene match. The CDR3 is made up of 15 amino acids. The full variable domain, its missing parts supplied by reference TRBV5-4 and TRBJ2-7, is ETGVTQSPTHLIKTRGQQVTLRCSSQSGHNTVSWYQQALGQGPQFIFQYYREEENGRGNFPPRFSGLQFPNYSSELNVNALELDDSALYLCASSWGLAGAYEQYFGPGTRLTVT.

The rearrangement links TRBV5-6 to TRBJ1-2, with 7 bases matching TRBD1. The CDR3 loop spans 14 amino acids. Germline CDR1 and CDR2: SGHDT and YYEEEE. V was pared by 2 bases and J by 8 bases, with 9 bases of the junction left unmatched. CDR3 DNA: TGTGCCAGCAGCTTCGGAACAGGGGAGAGAGGCTACACCTTC. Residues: CASSFGTGERGYTF.

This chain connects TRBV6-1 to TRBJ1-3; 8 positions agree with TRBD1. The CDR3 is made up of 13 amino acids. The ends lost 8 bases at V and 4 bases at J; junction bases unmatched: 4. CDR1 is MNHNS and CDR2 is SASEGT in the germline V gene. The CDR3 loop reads CASSTGDGNTIYF. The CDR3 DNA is TGTGCCAGCTCGACAGGGGACGGAAACACCATATATTTT.

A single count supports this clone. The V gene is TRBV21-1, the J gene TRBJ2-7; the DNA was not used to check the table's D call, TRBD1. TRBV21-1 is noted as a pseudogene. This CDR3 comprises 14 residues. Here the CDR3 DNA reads TGTGCCAGCAGCAAAGGGGGGACAGATTGGGCCGGGTACTTC. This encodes CASSKGGTDWAGYF.

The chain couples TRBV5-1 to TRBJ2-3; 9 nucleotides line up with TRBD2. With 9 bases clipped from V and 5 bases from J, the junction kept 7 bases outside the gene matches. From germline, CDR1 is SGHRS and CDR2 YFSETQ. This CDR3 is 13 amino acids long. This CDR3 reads CAIRLAAGDTQYF. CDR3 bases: TGCGCCATCCGACTAGCGGCAGGAGATACGCAGTATTTT. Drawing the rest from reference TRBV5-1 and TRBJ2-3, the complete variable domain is KAGVTQTPRYLIKTRGQQVTLSCSPISGHRSVSWYQQTPGQGLQFLFEYFSETQRNKGNFPGRFSGRQFSNSRSEMNVSTLELGDSALYLCAIRLAAGDTQYFGPGTRLTVL.

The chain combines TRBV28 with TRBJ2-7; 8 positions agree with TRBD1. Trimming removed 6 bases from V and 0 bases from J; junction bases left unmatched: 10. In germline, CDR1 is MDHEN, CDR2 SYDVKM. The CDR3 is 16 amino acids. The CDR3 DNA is TGTGCCAGCAGCGCCAGAGACAGGGGATTCTCCTACGAGCAGTACTTC. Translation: CASSARDRGFSYEQYF.

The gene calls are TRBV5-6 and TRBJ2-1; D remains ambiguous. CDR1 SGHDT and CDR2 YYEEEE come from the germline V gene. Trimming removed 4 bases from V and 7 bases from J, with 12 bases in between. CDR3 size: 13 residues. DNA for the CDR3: TGTGCCAGCAGCCTCGAACTCCGAAATGAGCAGTTCTTC. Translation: CASSLELRNEQFF.

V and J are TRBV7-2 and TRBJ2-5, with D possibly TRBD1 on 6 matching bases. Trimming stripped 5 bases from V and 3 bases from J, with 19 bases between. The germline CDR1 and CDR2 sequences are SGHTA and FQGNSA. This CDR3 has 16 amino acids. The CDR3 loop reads CASSTASLTGKETQYF. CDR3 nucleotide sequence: TGTGCCAGCAGCACAGCGTCCTTGACAGGCAAAGAGACCCAGTACTTC.

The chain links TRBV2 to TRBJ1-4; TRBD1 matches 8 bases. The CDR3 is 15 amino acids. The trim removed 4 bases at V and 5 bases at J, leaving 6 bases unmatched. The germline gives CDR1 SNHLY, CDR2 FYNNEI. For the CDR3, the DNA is TGTGCCAGCAGTGCCGGGACAGGTGGGAATGAAAAACTGTTTTTT. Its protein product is CASSAGTGGNEKLFF.

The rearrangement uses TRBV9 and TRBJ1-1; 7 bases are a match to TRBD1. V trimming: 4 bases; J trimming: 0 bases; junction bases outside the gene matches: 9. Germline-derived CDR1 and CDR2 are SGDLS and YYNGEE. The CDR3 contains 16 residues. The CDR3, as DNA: TGTGCCAGCAGCCCCAGGGGGGATCCCTTGAACACTGAAGCTTTCTTT. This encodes CASSPRGDPLNTEAFF.

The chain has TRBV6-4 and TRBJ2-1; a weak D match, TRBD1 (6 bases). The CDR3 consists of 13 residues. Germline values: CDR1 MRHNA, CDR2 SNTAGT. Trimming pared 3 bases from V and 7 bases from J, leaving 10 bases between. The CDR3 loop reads CASSELRGNEQFF. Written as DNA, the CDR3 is TGTGCCAGCAGTGAGTTGAGGGGGAATGAGCAGTTCTTC.